The 27 T cell receptor beta chains below come from one sample, sequenced in a study of technical replicates of blood from several donors. Data came from immunoSEQ multiplex PCR; TCRdb stores just in-frame clones and leaves some out. The sample gives about 61,000 clones, about 97% of which show up once; 0.19% is in the top ten. Sequenced material: T cells isolated from PBMCs. All receptors derive from a human donor in good health.

This rearrangement joins TRBV6-5 to TRBJ2-5; 8 nucleotides align to TRBD1. The CDR3 loop spans 14 amino acids. Germline V gene data show CDR1 as MNHEY and CDR2 as SVGAGI. J was trimmed by 5 bases and V by 4 bases; bases with no gene match: 6. Written as DNA, the CDR3 is TGTGCCAGCAGTTTAACAGGGGGTCTGGAGACCCAGTACTTC. It translates to CASSLTGGLETQYF.

The J gene is TRBJ2-7, the V gene TRBV14, with 12 bases matching TRBD2. With V trimmed by 2 bases and J by 4 bases, 12 bases remained unmatched. Looked up from germline, CDR1 is SGHDN and CDR2 is FVKESK. The CDR3 runs 18 residues. CDR3 DNA: TGTGCCAGCAGCCAACATCTAGCGGGAGGGCCGGAGGGGTACGAGCAGTACTTC. Its translation is CASSQHLAGGPEGYEQYF.

As DNA, the CDR3 is TGTGCCAGCAGCTTAGTCATCTCTGGGGCCAACGTCCTGACTTTC. Translation: CASSLVISGANVLTF. The gene calls are TRBV11-2 and TRBJ2-6; D is ambiguous. This CDR3 spans 15 amino acids. Germline CDR1 reads SGHAT; CDR2 reads FQNNGV. V gave up 1 base and J gave up 0 bases, with 4 bases separating them.

The rearrangement uses TRBV25-1 and TRBJ2-2, with TRBD2 matching over 7 bases. V lost 2 bases to trimming and J lost 6 bases; unmatched junction nucleotides: 9. Germline V gene lookup returns CDR1 MGHDK and CDR2 SYGVNS. This CDR3 spans 16 amino acids. The DNA of the CDR3 is TGTGCCAGCAGTGAAAAGGCGGGAGAATGGTCCGGGGAGCTGTTTTTT. Amino acids: CASSEKAGEWSGELFF.

The chain links TRBV7-9 to TRBJ1-5, with D maybe TRBD1 (6 bases). The CDR3 contains 14 residues. Trimming removed 3 bases from V and 4 bases from J, with 10 bases in between. Germline V gene data show CDR1 as SEHNR and CDR2 as FQNEAQ (reference sequence). This CDR3 is CASSFWDTNQPQHF. The DNA of the CDR3 is TGTGCCAGCAGCTTCTGGGACACTAATCAGCCCCAGCATTTT.

The V gene is TRBV5-1, the J gene TRBJ2-3; possibly TRBD1 for D (5 bases). The CDR3 spans 14 residues. CDR1 is SGHRS, CDR2 YFSETQ, per germline. V lost 3 bases to trimming and J lost 2 bases, with 10 bases between them. In DNA, the CDR3 is TGCGCCAGCAGCTCGACAGCAACCACAGATACGCAGTATTTT. This codes for CASSSTATTDTQYF.

The chain has TRBV2 and TRBJ1-2, with a possible D match to TRBD1 (5 bases). The V gene's germline CDR1 is SNHLY and CDR2 FYNNEI. V lost 5 bases and J 6 bases, leaving 10 bases between the germline ends. This CDR3 comprises 12 residues. The CDR3 DNA reads as TGTGCCAGCAGTATCGACAGACATGGCTACACCTTC. As protein: CASSIDRHGYTF.

The chain carries TRBV7-9 and TRBJ1-4, with D possibly TRBD1 on 6 matching bases. This CDR3 contains 14 residues. Germline V gives CDR1 SEHNR, CDR2 FQNEAQ (reference sequence). V lost 5 bases and J lost 8, with 15 bases in between. As DNA, the CDR3 is TGTGCCAGCAGCCCGGAGGCAGGGGAAGAAAAACTGTTTTTT. It specifies CASSPEAGEEKLFF.

The chain links TRBV6-5 to TRBJ1-2, with D possibly being TRBD1 (5 bases). The CDR3 is made up of 14 amino acids. Germline-derived CDR1 and CDR2 are MNHEY and SVGAGI. Trimming shortened V by 7 bases and J by 8 bases, and 20 bases separated the two germline ends. CDR3 sequence: CASTNRNRIGGYTF. The DNA for the CDR3 is TGTGCCAGCACCAATCGGAACAGGATTGGGGGCTACACCTTC.

The chain couples TRBV30 to TRBJ1-5, with D possibly being TRBD1 (5 bases). The CDR3 is 14 amino acids. CDR1 is GTSNPN, CDR2 SVGIG, per germline (reference sequence). V was cut by 5 bases and J by 2 bases, with 13 bases left in between. This chain's CDR3 is CAWEAGSGNQPQHF. CDR3 DNA: TGTGCCTGGGAGGCAGGGTCGGGCAATCAGCCCCAGCATTTT.

The chain carries TRBV5-1 and TRBJ2-1, with D possibly matching TRBD2 (6 bases). CDR1 SGHRS and CDR2 YFSETQ come from the germline V gene. Trimming cost V 4 bases and J 2 bases, with 16 bases left between them. The CDR3 runs 16 residues. CDR3 bases: TGCGCCAGCAGCGATCCCTTGGGGGGACCCTACAATGAGCAGTTCTTC. As protein: CASSDPLGGPYNEQFF.

The rearrangement links TRBV2 to TRBJ1-2; D gene uncertain. Trimming took 2 bases from V and 1 from J, leaving 8 bases between them. This CDR3 is built from 14 residues. Germline loops: CDR1 SNHLY, CDR2 FYNNEI. CDR3 amino acids: CASSESPFNYGYTF. The CDR3 DNA is TGTGCCAGCAGTGAATCCCCCTTTAACTATGGCTACACCTTC. The full variable domain, in which reference TRBV2 and TRBJ1-2 provide the parts outside the CDR3, is EPEVTQTPSHQVTQMGQEVILRCVPISNHLYFYWYRQILGQKVEFLVSFYNNEISEKSEIFDDQFSVERPDGSNFTLKIRSTKLEDSAMYFCASSESPFNYGYTFGSGTRLTVV.

The chain couples TRBV7-3 to TRBJ2-6, with a tentative D call TRBD1 (5 bases). V shed 5 bases and J shed 4 bases, with 12 bases lying between them. Germline V gives CDR1 SGHTA, CDR2 FQGTGA. This CDR3 is 15 amino acids long. The CDR3 DNA sequence: TGTGCCAGCAGCCTAGGACAAACCGGGGCCAACGTCCTGACTTTC. Translated: CASSLGQTGANVLTF.

The V call is TRBV6-5, the J call TRBJ1-1, with D unresolved. Germline lookup yields CDR1 MNHEY and CDR2 SVGAGI. This CDR3 contains 14 residues. Deletions cut 4 bases from V and 0 bases from J, with 9 bases between. The CDR3 DNA follows: TGTGCCAGCAGTTTACGGGAGTTGAACACTGAAGCTTTCTTT. The encoded protein is CASSLRELNTEAFF.

V gene TRBV6-5 combines with J gene TRBJ1-1; tentatively, D is TRBD1 (5 bases). Germline V gene lookup returns CDR1 MNHEY and CDR2 SVGAGI. V dropped 6 bases and J dropped 3 bases, with 11 bases sitting between them. The CDR3 sequence is 13 residues long. The CDR3 DNA reads as TGTGCCAGCAGCCGCAGGGAATACACTGAAGCTTTCTTT. Amino acid sequence: CASSRREYTEAFF.

The chain employs TRBV5-1 and TRBJ1-1, with a possible D match to TRBD1 (5 bases). Germline CDR1 and CDR2: SGHRS and YFSETQ. V was shortened by 4 bases and J by 7 bases, with 8 bases between the two germline ends. CDR3 length equals 11 residues. CDR3 residues: CASSVDSEAFF. The CDR3 DNA is TGCGCCAGCAGCGTAGACAGTGAAGCTTTCTTT.

This clone was seen once. The rearrangement joins TRBV5-5 to TRBJ1-2, with D unresolved. V was trimmed by 0 bases and J by 5 bases, leaving 14 bases between them. The V gene's germline CDR1 is SGHKS and CDR2 YYEKEE (reference sequence). This CDR3 comprises 15 residues. CDR3 amino acids: CASSLVPGNRYGYTF. The CDR3 DNA sequence: TGTGCCAGCAGCTTGGTCCCGGGGAATCGTTATGGCTACACCTTC.

The count of this clone is one. This chain connects TRBV27 to TRBJ1-1; a weak D match, TRBD1 (5 bases). The CDR3 extends over 13 amino acids. Germline V lookup: CDR1 MNHEY, CDR2 SMNVEV (reference sequence). V lost 2 bases, J lost 10 bases, and 14 bases lay in between. The CDR3 DNA reads TGTGCCAGCAGTTTAAGGGGAAACAATCCAGCTTTCTTT. Amino acid sequence: CASSLRGNNPAFF.

The chain is built from TRBV5-1 and TRBJ2-7; no definite D call. This CDR3 has 12 residues. Deletions cut 0 bases from V and 3 bases from J, with 4 bases between. CDR1 SGHRS and CDR2 YFSETQ come from the germline V gene. CDR3 bases: TGCGCCAGCAGCTTGGGAGGCTACGAGCAGTACTTC. Encoded protein: CASSLGGYEQYF.

The chain uses TRBV7-2 and TRBJ2-1; D call uncertain. Trimming left V 5 bases short and J 4 bases short, with 9 bases between. CDR1 and CDR2 (germline): SGHTA, FQGNSA. The CDR3 loop spans 13 amino acids. CDR3 residues: CASSLSEYNEQFF. For the CDR3, the DNA is TGTGCCAGCAGCCTAAGCGAGTACAATGAGCAGTTCTTC.

The chain joins TRBV19 to TRBJ1-6; 9 nucleotides align to TRBD1. The germline CDR1 and CDR2 sequences are LNHDA and SQIVND (reference sequence). The CDR3 runs 14 residues. The V and J ends lost 5 bases and 4 bases, in that order; junction bases with no gene match: 0. The CDR3 reads CASSGQGYNSPLHF. CDR3 nucleotide sequence: TGTGCCAGTAGTGGACAGGGGTATAATTCACCCCTCCACTTT.

The gene calls are TRBV5-1 and TRBJ2-2, with D hard to call. With 4 bases removed from V and 4 bases from J, the gap between germline ends came to 11 bases. CDR1 and CDR2 from the germline V gene are SGHRS and YFSETQ. There are 14 residues in the CDR3. The CDR3 bases are TGCGCCAGCAGCCACGGTGGTCCCACCGGGGAGCTGTTTTTT. Its protein product is CASSHGGPTGELFF.

V usage is TRBV28 and J usage is TRBJ1-2; D is possibly TRBD1 (5 bases). Germline V gives CDR1 MDHEN, CDR2 SYDVKM. Trimming cost V 4 bases and J 3 bases, with 24 bases left between them. The CDR3 sequence is 18 residues long. CDR3 coding DNA: TGTGCCAGCAGTTCACAGCGGGGGGGGAACACTCCATACTATGGCTACACCTTC. This codes for CASSSQRGGNTPYYGYTF.

J is TRBJ1-1 and V is TRBV15; TRBD1 might be the D (5 bases). Germline lookup yields CDR1 LNHNV and CDR2 YYDKDF (reference sequence). Trimming stripped 3 bases from V and 0 bases from J, with 14 bases between. There are 16 residues in the CDR3. CDR3 residues: CATSRIGGTMNTEAFF. The CDR3 coding sequence is TGTGCCACCAGCAGGATCGGGGGTACTATGAACACTGAAGCTTTCTTT.

V is TRBV20-1 and J is TRBJ2-7, with D possibly matching TRBD2 (6 bases). The germline V gene has CDR1 DFQATT and CDR2 SNEGSKA (reference sequence). This CDR3 spans 11 amino acids. V lost 1 base and J 7 bases, leaving 8 bases between the germline ends. CDR3 sequence reads: CSARARGEQYF. The CDR3 DNA follows: TGCAGTGCTAGAGCCCGGGGGGAGCAGTACTTC.

This chain connects TRBV5-6 to TRBJ1-4, with 8 bases aligning to TRBD1. Per the germline V gene, CDR1 is SGHDT and CDR2 is YYEEEE. This CDR3 is built from 15 residues. The J segment lost 7 bases and the V segment lost 2 bases, leaving 7 bases of the junction unmatched. CDR3 coding DNA: TGTGCCAGCAGCTTCGACAGGGGAGATAGTGAAAAACTGTTTTTT. It is translated as CASSFDRGDSEKLFF.

The chain is built from TRBV11-2 and TRBJ2-1; TRBD2 aligns across 9 bases. CDR3 length: 15 amino acids. Germline-derived CDR1 and CDR2 are SGHAT and FQNNGV. With 5 bases clipped from V and 10 bases from J, the junction kept 12 bases outside the gene matches. CDR3: CASSPRGGGAGEQFF. In DNA form, the CDR3 reads TGTGCCAGCAGCCCCCGGGGCGGGGGGGCAGGGGAGCAGTTCTTC.